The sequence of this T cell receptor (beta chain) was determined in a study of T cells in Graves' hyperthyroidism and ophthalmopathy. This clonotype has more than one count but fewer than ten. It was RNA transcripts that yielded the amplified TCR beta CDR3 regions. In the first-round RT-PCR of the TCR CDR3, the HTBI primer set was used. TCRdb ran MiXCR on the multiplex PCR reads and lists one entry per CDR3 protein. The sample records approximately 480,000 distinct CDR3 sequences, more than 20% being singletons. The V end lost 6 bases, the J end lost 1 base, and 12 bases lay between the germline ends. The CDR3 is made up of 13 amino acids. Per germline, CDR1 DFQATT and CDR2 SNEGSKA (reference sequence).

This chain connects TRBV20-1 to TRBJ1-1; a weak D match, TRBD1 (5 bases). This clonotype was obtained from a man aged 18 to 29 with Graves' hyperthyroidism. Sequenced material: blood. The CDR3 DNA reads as TGCAGTGCCCTTACAACAGGGAACACTGAAGCTTTCTTT. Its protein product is CSALTTGNTEAFF.